These 19 T cell receptor beta chains share one sample of origin, sequenced in a study of T cell responses to AZD1222 COVID-19 vaccine. Measured with immunoSEQ multiplex PCR; TCRdb has only the in-frame clones, and not every one. Among under 200,000 clones, over 70% were seen once, and the ten largest hold 2.5% to 3%. The source material was peripheral blood, sampled on day 0 of MenACWY control vaccination. These receptors came from an adult in good health.

The rearrangement joins TRBV21-1 to TRBJ1-5. TRBV21-1 is given as a pseudogene. This CDR3 region has 14 residues. The CDR3 nucleotides are TGTGCCAGCAGAAGACAATCTAGCTGTCAGCCCCAGCATTTT. Protein: CASRRQSSCQPQHF.

The chain couples TRBV5-5 to TRBJ1-1, with 8 bases matching TRBD1. V lost 4 bases, J lost 1 base, and 6 bases stayed unmatched. Germline V gene data show CDR1 as SGHKS and CDR2 as YYEKEE (reference sequence). This CDR3 contains 15 residues. CDR3 in amino acids: CASSRQGRGNTEAFF. The CDR3 DNA reads TGTGCCAGCAGCAGACAGGGGAGAGGGAACACTGAAGCTTTCTTT.

This clone was observed a few times. The gene calls are TRBV28 and TRBJ2-5, with 8 bases that match TRBD2. The CDR3 totals 18 residues. V was clipped by 1 base and J by 4 bases; unmatched bases: 14. The germline gives CDR1 MDHEN, CDR2 SYDVKM. The CDR3 sequence is CASSLSGGLGSISETQYF. In DNA form, the CDR3 reads TGTGCCAGCAGTTTATCGGGGGGGCTCGGTTCCATTTCAGAGACCCAGTACTTC.

The table lists this clone with a few counts. This chain's CDR3 is CAVGQGLNTEAFF. CDR3 in DNA: TGTGCCGTAGGACAGGGCCTGAACACTGAAGCTTTCTTT. This chain joins TRBV10-3 and TRBJ1-1, with 8 nucleotides matching TRBD1. The CDR3 is 13 residues long. Germline lookup yields CDR1 ENHRY and CDR2 SYGVKD. With 11 bases clipped from V and 0 bases from J, the junction kept 5 bases outside the gene matches.

This chain joins TRBV6-5 and TRBJ1-4; no clear D. V lost 6 bases and J 7 bases, leaving 12 bases between the germline ends. This CDR3 is built from 13 residues. In germline, CDR1 is MNHEY, CDR2 SVGAGI. The DNA for the CDR3 is TGTGCCAGCAGCTACCGTCGGGGTGAAAAACTGTTTTTT. Its protein is CASSYRRGEKLFF.

This clone has more than one count but fewer than ten. The V and J genes are TRBV28 and TRBJ1-2; D gene ambiguous. The CDR3 totals 14 residues. Germline CDR1 is MDHEN and CDR2 is SYDVKM. V was cut by 5 bases and J by 1 base, with 11 bases left in between. CDR3 region: CASSAQTVNYGYTF. DNA for the CDR3: TGTGCCAGCAGTGCTCAAACAGTTAACTATGGCTACACCTTC.

This clone was observed a single time. The chain has TRBV12-3 or TRBV12-4 and TRBJ1-4; the D is unclear. There are 13 residues in the CDR3. V lost 0 bases and J lost 7, with 6 bases in between. The CDR3 region is CASSLAGTEKLFF. The CDR3 DNA reads as TGTGCCAGCAGTTTAGCAGGAACTGAAAAACTGTTTTTT.

This rearrangement joins TRBV3-1 (or the pseudogene TRBV3-2) to TRBJ1-1, with TRBD1 identical over 9 bases. Germline CDR1 and CDR2: LGHDT and YNNKEL (reference sequence). After removal of 4 bases from V and 11 bases from J, the junction contained 8 bases not matched to a gene. CDR3 length equals 13 residues. In DNA form, the CDR3 reads TGTGCCAGCAGCCGGAGAACAGGGGGCCGGGCTTTCTTT. It codes for CASSRRTGGRAFF.

This clone occurred once. The chain recombines TRBV6-5 with TRBJ1-6, with D uncertain. CDR3 length equals 15 residues. CDR1 and CDR2 from the germline V gene are MNHEY and SVGAGI. Trimming stripped 7 bases from V and 4 bases from J, with 14 bases between. DNA for the CDR3: TGTGCCAGCAACAAGGGAATTGGGTATAATTCACCCCTCCACTTT. Translation gives CASNKGIGYNSPLHF.

The J gene is TRBJ2-1, the V gene TRBV30; 8 bases agree with TRBD1. The germline V gene encodes CDR1 GTSNPN and CDR2 SVGIG (reference sequence). Losses at the gene ends were 0 bases for V and 6 bases for J; bases not matched to a gene: 4. This CDR3 comprises 14 residues. This chain's CDR3 is CAWSVQGQVNEQFF. As DNA, the CDR3 is TGTGCCTGGAGTGTACAGGGACAGGTCAATGAGCAGTTCTTC.

The V gene is TRBV6-5, the J gene TRBJ2-1; 9 bases fit TRBD2. CDR3 length: 14 amino acids. Trimming at V came to 6 bases and at J to 8 bases, leaving 8 bases not matched to a gene. CDR1 and CDR2 from the germline V gene are MNHEY and SVGAGI. This CDR3 reads CASRLAGPRYEQFF. The CDR3 DNA reads TGTGCCAGCAGGCTAGCGGGGCCGCGATATGAGCAGTTCTTC.

The chain couples TRBV5-1 to TRBJ1-3, with TRBD1 as a possible D gene (6 bases). This CDR3 comprises 15 residues. Germline V gene lookup returns CDR1 SGHRS and CDR2 YFSETQ. Trimming stripped 3 bases from V and 8 bases from J, with 18 bases between. The CDR3 spells CASSSHRDPGDTIYF. CDR3 DNA: TGCGCCAGCAGCTCCCACAGGGATCCCGGAGACACCATATATTTT.

This clone turned up a few times. This rearrangement joins TRBV5-5 to TRBJ2-7, with D maybe TRBD2 (6 bases). V lost 4 bases and J lost 1, with 15 bases in between. Germline V CDR1 and CDR2: SGHKS, YYEKEE (reference sequence). The CDR3 extends over 15 amino acids. The CDR3 spells CASSLLPGESYEQYF. The CDR3 coding sequence is TGTGCCAGCAGCCTCCTCCCGGGGGAGTCCTACGAGCAGTACTTC.

V usage is TRBV3-1 (or the pseudogene TRBV3-2) and J usage is TRBJ2-6; D unclear. The V end was cut by 1 base, the J end by 0 bases, with 7 bases between. There are 16 residues in the CDR3. Germline CDR1 LGHDT, CDR2 YNNKEL (reference sequence). The CDR3 nucleotides read TGTGCCAGCAGCCAAGGACCGAACTCTGGGGCCAACGTCCTGACTTTC. Translating gives CASSQGPNSGANVLTF.

This clone was counted between two and nine times. The chain couples TRBV12-3 or TRBV12-4 to TRBJ2-7; the D is unclear. CDR3 length equals 13 residues. V lost 5 bases to trimming and J lost 2 bases, with 10 bases between them. Written as DNA, the CDR3 is TGTGCCAGCAGTAAAAGGGCAGCCTACGAGCAGTACTTC. This encodes CASSKRAAYEQYF.

The chain employs TRBV27 and TRBJ1-3; TRBD1 might be the D (6 bases). Trimming stripped 5 bases from V and 0 bases from J, with 11 bases between. Per the germline V gene, CDR1 is MNHEY and CDR2 is SMNVEV (reference sequence). CDR3 length: 15 amino acids. The CDR3 DNA sequence: TGTGCCAGCAGTCCCGGACAGAGCTCTGGAAACACCATATATTTT. Translation: CASSPGQSSGNTIYF.

The chain has TRBV6-5 and TRBJ1-6, with 9 positions matching TRBD1. This CDR3 is built from 14 residues. The germline CDR1 and CDR2 sequences are MNHEY and SVGAGI. The junction had 6 bases not matched to a gene; V was cut back by 6 bases and J by 9 bases. The CDR3 DNA is TGTGCCAGCAGGCCACAGGGGGCAAGTTCACCCCTCCACTTT. Amino acid sequence: CASRPQGASSPLHF.

V and J are TRBV6-2 or TRBV6-3 and TRBJ2-7; D remains unclear. V gave up 2 bases and J gave up 4 bases, with 9 bases separating them. The germline V gene has CDR1 MNHEY and CDR2 SVGEGT. The CDR3 sequence is 13 residues long. The CDR3 loop reads CASSYTSQYEQYF. The CDR3 DNA reads TGTGCCAGCAGTTACACTTCCCAATACGAGCAGTACTTC.

The J gene is TRBJ1-2, the V gene TRBV5-4; D is undetermined. The CDR3 runs to 13 residues. The germline V gene has CDR1 SGHNT and CDR2 YYREEE (reference sequence). Trimming cost V 4 bases and J 5 bases, with 12 bases left between them. In DNA, the CDR3 is TGTGCCAGCAGCACGGGAGGGCCTTATGGCTACACCTTC. Translation gives CASSTGGPYGYTF.